One T cell receptor beta chain is described in this entry. As yet, its antigen is unknown. This entry belongs to a study of graft-versus-host responses after intestinal transplantation. Study summary: Recipients underwent multivisceral, liver-intestinal, or isolated intestinal transplants. Study-wide findings and caveats: GvH clones appeared in recipient marrow, some first in ileum or blood.

The length of the CDR3 is 15 residues. In germline, CDR1 is SGHRS, CDR2 YFSETQ. V lost 0 bases and J 2 bases, leaving 12 bases between the germline ends. Sequencing used immunoSEQ multiplex PCR; TCRdb keeps in-frame clones, though not all of them. The repertoire holds about 94,000 clones, with roughly nine tenths as singletons. The sequence was obtained from a human donor who received an intestinal transplant. The V and J genes are TRBV5-1 and TRBJ2-7; tentatively, D is TRBD1 (5 bases). The source material was unstimulated CD8+ T cells sorted from spleen or lymph node cells, sampled before intestinal transplant. Here the CDR3 reads CASSLGGRTTYEQYF. The CDR3 nucleotides are TGCGCCAGCAGCTTGGGGGGCCGGACCACCTACGAGCAGTACTTC.